The text below deals with one T cell receptor beta chain. What it recognizes is unknown. This clone may be a read error of a much larger clone one base away. Noted treatment: skin biopsy from PPD injection site in Mantoux-positive individual. A UMI-containing oligonucleotide was joined by 3' ligation to the TCR cDNA template. Biopsied sites were PPD injections in people with a positive Mantoux test. Unsorted total RNA, roughly 1 to 1000 ng, was DNase treated before reverse transcription. Ligated cDNA underwent four rounds of PCR with nested alpha and beta constant region primers and SP2. MiXCR, run by TCRdb on the UMI-ligation and nested PCR reads, gives a single entry per CDR3 protein. Of about 37,000 distinct CDR3 sequences listed, 8% to 13% are singletons. Per the germline V gene, CDR1 is MNHEY and CDR2 is SVGEGT. The V and J ends lost 8 bases and 4 bases respectively, with 17 bases between them. This CDR3 has 14 residues.

These data come from a study of naive and memory T cell subsets. Study observations and caveats: TCRs were reportedly recovered from both biopsy types, mostly tuberculin test sites. Tuberculin site TCR excess was interpreted as type IV hypersensitivity infiltration.

V usage is TRBV6-2 or TRBV6-3 and J usage is TRBJ2-5; D may be TRBD1 or TRBD2 (5 bases each). The TCR originated in an adult in good health. This material consisted of skin, taken from a tuberculin skin test site. The chain's CDR3 is CASYPGTTGETQYF. The CDR3, as DNA: TGTGCCAGCTACCCCGGGACCACGGGAGAGACCCAGTACTTC.